The next 18 T cell receptor beta chains were all read from a single sample in a study of blood T cell repertoires in COVID-19. TCRdb keeps only in-frame clones here, not all; method: immunoSEQ multiplex PCR. The sample gives 350,000 to 400,000 clones, 91% of which show up once; 0.8% to 0.9% is in the top ten. The sample comprised PBMCs or T cells enriched from blood (not recorded which). The receptors shown here come from a woman in her thirties or forties who had been exposed to COVID-19.

This chain's CDR3 is CASTGFSNQPQHF. The CDR3 coding sequence is TGTGCCAGCACAGGGTTTAGCAATCAGCCCCAGCATTTT. V and J are TRBV2 and TRBJ1-5; the D gene is possibly TRBD1 (5 bases). V was pared by 7 bases and J by 0 bases, with 7 bases between. The length of the CDR3 is 13 residues. The germline V gene encodes CDR1 SNHLY and CDR2 FYNNEI.

This clone was seen once. The CDR3 DNA sequence: TGTGCCAGCAGCCCGACTAGCGGGGGGCCCTACAATGAGCAGTTCTTC. It codes for CASSPTSGGPYNEQFF. The rearrangement joins TRBV7-2 to TRBJ2-1, with 13 bases aligning to TRBD2. This CDR3 is built from 16 residues. V lost 5 bases, J lost 2 bases, and 3 bases stayed unmatched. CDR1 and CDR2 (germline): SGHTA, FQGNSA.

For this clone: An end of the junction does not agree with germline; a read error may underlie this. This chain joins TRBV3-1 (or the pseudogene TRBV3-2) and TRBJ2-5; weak D call: TRBD2 (6 bases). The CDR3 spans 15 residues. CDR1 is LGHDT, CDR2 YNNKEL, per germline (reference sequence). The CDR3 DNA reads TGTGCCAGCATCCAAACTATCGGAGGGAAGGAGACCCAGTACTTC. Translated: CASIQTIGGKETQYF.

This clone was seen just once. The chain has TRBV18 and TRBJ1-2; D not certain. The CDR3 sequence is 14 residues long. Germline V gene sequence: CDR1 KGHSH, CDR2 LQKENI. The V gene lost 6 bases and the J gene lost 0 bases, with 11 bases spanning the gap. In nucleotides, the CDR3 is TGTGCCAGCTCCCCTACGAATACTAACTATGGCTACACCTTC. Its translation is CASSPTNTNYGYTF.

The J gene is TRBJ1-4, the V gene TRBV13; no firm D call. The CDR3 length is 15 residues. V was shortened by 5 bases and J by 0 bases, with 10 bases between the two germline ends. Germline V gene data show CDR1 as PRHDT and CDR2 as FYEKMQ (reference sequence). The CDR3 DNA reads as TGTGCCAGCAGCCTTCGGAGGACAACTAATGAAAAACTGTTTTTT. Translating gives CASSLRRTTNEKLFF.

Concerning this clone: Distinct nucleotide sequences in the sample also encode this CDR3. The rearrangement uses TRBV19 and TRBJ1-2; the match to TRBD1 covers 8 bases. This CDR3 comprises 12 residues. CDR1 LNHDA and CDR2 SQIVND come from the germline V gene (reference sequence). Losses at the gene ends were 5 bases for V and 8 bases for J; bases not matched to a gene: 4. The CDR3 loop reads CASSSGTGGYTF. The CDR3 coding sequence is TGTGCCAGTAGTTCCGGGACAGGCGGCTACACCTTC.

This rearrangement joins TRBV6-1 to TRBJ1-3; no clear D. CDR1 and CDR2 from the germline V gene are MNHNS and SASEGT. The length of the CDR3 is 14 residues. V was shortened by 3 bases and J by 0 bases, with 6 bases between the two germline ends. This CDR3 is CASSEPSSGNTIYF. CDR3 nucleotide sequence: TGTGCCAGCAGTGAGCCCAGCTCTGGAAACACCATATATTTT.

To note about this clone: This specimen includes other DNA sequences encoding the same CDR3. The chain employs TRBV7-3 and TRBJ1-1; D uncertain. The CDR3 loop spans 13 amino acids. CDR1 SGHTA and CDR2 FQGTGA come from the germline V gene. V lost 5 bases and J lost 1, with 8 bases in between. The CDR3 coding sequence is TGTGCCAGCAGCCTGACAAGGAACACTGAAGCTTTCTTT. It encodes CASSLTRNTEAFF.

The CDR3 DNA reads TGTGCCAGCAGCTTAGGACTAGCGTCTTTCACCGGGGAGCTGTTTTTT. Translated, it gives CASSLGLASFTGELFF. This chain links TRBV7-8 with TRBJ2-2; 8 bases are shared with TRBD2. CDR3 length: 16 residues. Trimming at V came to 1 base and at J to 4 bases, leaving 5 bases not matched to a gene. Germline V gene data show CDR1 as SGHVS and CDR2 as FQNEAQ.

The chain couples TRBV6-2 or TRBV6-3 to TRBJ1-2; TRBD1 is a possible D gene (5 bases). CDR1 MNHEY and CDR2 SVGEGT come from the germline V gene. The CDR3 sequence is 14 residues long. V lost 4 bases, J lost 6 bases, and 15 bases lay in between. Here the CDR3 reads CASSSGLFNDGYTF. DNA for the CDR3: TGTGCCAGCAGTTCGGGACTCTTCAACGATGGCTACACCTTC.

The V gene is TRBV18, the J gene TRBJ1-6; the D gene is possibly TRBD1 (5 bases). V lost 3 bases to trimming and J lost 10 bases, with 16 bases between them. This CDR3 is 15 amino acids long. CDR1 is KGHSH, CDR2 LQKENI, per germline. The CDR3 reads CASSPGLISRSPLHF. CDR3 DNA: TGTGCCAGCTCACCGGGACTAATCAGCAGATCACCCCTCCACTTT.

This clone was observed a handful of times. The rearrangement links TRBV5-1 to TRBJ2-1; D is perhaps TRBD2 (6 bases). Per germline, CDR1 SGHRS and CDR2 YFSETQ. This CDR3 has 15 amino acids. The V gene lost 0 bases and the J gene lost 6 bases, with 13 bases spanning the gap. The CDR3 bases are TGCGCCAGCAGCTTGGTCAGGGAGGTGATCAATGAGCAGTTCTTC. It yields the protein CASSLVREVINEQFF.

The chain recombines TRBV12-3 or TRBV12-4 with TRBJ1-1; D gene ambiguous. The CDR3 loop spans 13 amino acids. Trimming took 6 bases from V and 4 from J, leaving 12 bases between them. The CDR3 DNA sequence: TGTGCCAGCAGCTACGGGAGATCCACTGAAGCTTTCTTT. Translated, it gives CASSYGRSTEAFF.

The V call is TRBV7-2, the J call TRBJ1-3; 7 bases map to TRBD1. The CDR3 length is 14 residues. Germline lookup yields CDR1 SGHTA and CDR2 FQGNSA. V shed 2 bases and J 9 bases; nucleotides not matched to a gene: 7. The CDR3 DNA sequence: TGTGCCAGCAGCTTAAAAGGGGGCTCGATCACCATATATTTT. Protein product: CASSLKGGSITIYF.

This clone was seen only once. The J gene is TRBJ2-2, the V gene TRBV7-3; 10 bases align to TRBD1. Trimming at V came to 2 bases and at J to 6 bases, leaving 6 bases not matched to a gene. Germline CDR1 reads SGHTA; CDR2 reads FQGTGA. The length of the CDR3 is 16 residues. CDR3 in DNA: TGTGCCAGCAGCTTAGGGACAGGGGTAATGTCCGGGGAGCTGTTTTTT. Protein sequence: CASSLGTGVMSGELFF.

The V gene is TRBV19, the J gene TRBJ2-3; 7 nucleotides match TRBD1. The junction had 6 bases not matched to a gene; V was cut back by 7 bases and J by 2 bases. The germline gives CDR1 LNHDA, CDR2 SQIVND (reference sequence). The CDR3 loop spans 14 amino acids. The CDR3 here is CASTLDRYTDTQYF. The CDR3 DNA reads as TGTGCCAGTACCCTGGACAGGTACACAGATACGCAGTATTTT.

This sequence joins TRBV18 and TRBJ2-1; tentatively, D is TRBD2 (6 bases). The length of the CDR3 is 16 residues. Deletions cut 3 bases from V and 5 bases from J, with 17 bases between. Germline-derived CDR1 and CDR2 are KGHSH and LQKENI. CDR3 nucleotides: TGTGCCAGCTCACCGGGACTCATCAGCGCTAACAATGAGCAGTTCTTC. As protein: CASSPGLISANNEQFF.

V gene TRBV11-2 combines with J gene TRBJ2-3; possible D gene TRBD2, 5 bases. The V end lost 2 bases, the J end lost 5 bases, and 11 bases lay between the germline ends. Germline V CDR1 and CDR2: SGHAT, FQNNGV. The CDR3 is 14 amino acids. DNA of the CDR3: TGTGCCAGCAGCTTAACCCGGGGTGGAGATACGCAGTATTTT. This sequence encodes CASSLTRGGDTQYF.